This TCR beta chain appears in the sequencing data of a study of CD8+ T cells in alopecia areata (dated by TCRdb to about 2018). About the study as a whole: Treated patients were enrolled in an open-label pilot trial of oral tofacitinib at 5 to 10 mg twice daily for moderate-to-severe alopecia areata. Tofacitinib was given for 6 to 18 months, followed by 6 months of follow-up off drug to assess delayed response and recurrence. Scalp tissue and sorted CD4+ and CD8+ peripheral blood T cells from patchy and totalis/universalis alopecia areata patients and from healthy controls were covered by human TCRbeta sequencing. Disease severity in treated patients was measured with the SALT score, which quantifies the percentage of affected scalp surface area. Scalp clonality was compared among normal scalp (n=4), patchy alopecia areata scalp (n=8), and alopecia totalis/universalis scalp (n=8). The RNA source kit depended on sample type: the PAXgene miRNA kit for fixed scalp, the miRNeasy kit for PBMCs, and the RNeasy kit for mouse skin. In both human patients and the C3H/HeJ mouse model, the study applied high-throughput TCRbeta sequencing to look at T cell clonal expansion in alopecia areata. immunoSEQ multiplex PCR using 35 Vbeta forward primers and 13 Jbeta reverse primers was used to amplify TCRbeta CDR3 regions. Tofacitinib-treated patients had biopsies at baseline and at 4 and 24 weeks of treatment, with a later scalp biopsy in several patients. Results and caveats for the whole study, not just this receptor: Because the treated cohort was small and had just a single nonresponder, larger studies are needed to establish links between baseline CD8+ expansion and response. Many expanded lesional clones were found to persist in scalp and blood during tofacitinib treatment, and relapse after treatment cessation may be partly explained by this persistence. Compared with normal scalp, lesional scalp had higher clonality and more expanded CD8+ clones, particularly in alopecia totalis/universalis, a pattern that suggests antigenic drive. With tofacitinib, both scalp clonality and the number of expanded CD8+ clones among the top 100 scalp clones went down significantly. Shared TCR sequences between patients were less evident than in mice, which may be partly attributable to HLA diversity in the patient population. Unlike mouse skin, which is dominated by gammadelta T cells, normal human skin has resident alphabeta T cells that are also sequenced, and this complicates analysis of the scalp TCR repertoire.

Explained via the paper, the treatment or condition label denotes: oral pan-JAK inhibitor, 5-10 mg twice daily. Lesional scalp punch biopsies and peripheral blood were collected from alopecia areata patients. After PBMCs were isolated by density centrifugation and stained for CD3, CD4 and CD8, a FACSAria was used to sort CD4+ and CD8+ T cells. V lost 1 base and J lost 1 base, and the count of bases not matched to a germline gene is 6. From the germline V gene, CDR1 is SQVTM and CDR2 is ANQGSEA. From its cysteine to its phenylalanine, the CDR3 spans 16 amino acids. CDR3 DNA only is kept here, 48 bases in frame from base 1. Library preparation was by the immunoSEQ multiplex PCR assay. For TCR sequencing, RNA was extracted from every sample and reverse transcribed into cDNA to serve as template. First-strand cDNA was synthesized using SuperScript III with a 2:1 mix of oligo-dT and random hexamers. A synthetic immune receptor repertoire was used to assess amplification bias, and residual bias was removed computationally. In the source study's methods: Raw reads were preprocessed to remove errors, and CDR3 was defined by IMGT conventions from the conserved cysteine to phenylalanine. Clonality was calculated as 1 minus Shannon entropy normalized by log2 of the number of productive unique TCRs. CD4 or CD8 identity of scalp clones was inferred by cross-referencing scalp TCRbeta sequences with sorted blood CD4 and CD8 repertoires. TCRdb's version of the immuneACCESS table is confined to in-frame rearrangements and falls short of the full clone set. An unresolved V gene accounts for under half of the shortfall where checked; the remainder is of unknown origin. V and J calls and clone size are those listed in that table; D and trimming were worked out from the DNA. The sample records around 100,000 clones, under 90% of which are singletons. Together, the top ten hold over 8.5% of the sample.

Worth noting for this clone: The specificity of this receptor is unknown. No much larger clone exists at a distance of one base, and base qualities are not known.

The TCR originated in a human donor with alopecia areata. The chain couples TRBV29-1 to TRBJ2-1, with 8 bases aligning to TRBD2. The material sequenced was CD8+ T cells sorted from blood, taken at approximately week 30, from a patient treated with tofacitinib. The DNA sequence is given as TGCAGCGTTGAAGGGGTGAGCGGGAGATCCTACAATGAGCAGTTCTTC. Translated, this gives CSVEGVSGRSYNEQFF.